This T cell receptor (beta chain) came from a study of T cell responses to AZD1222 COVID-19 vaccine. Overall study results and limits: The repertoires were collected only after the peak T cell response. Clonal diversity was possibly underestimated; the donors were predominantly white British and more often female. After two AZD1222 doses, spike-specific TCR breadth and depth rose versus day 0. Vaccine-associated CD4 TCRs ranged over spike, dominating at 160-218 and 743-854.

The data were produced by immunoSEQ multiplex PCR, yet TCRdb's version contains in-frame clones alone and is incomplete. This table has more than 65,000 clones, 70% to 90% appearing once. The CDR3 is 16 residues long. Germline V gives CDR1 MNHNS, CDR2 SASEGT. V shed 1 base, J shed 1 base, and the junction held 4 bases outside the gene matches. As regards this clone: Its antigen is undetermined.

This TCR was recovered from an adult who received the AZD1222 COVID-19 vaccine. The genes are TRBV6-1 and TRBJ1-3, with 7 bases aligning to TRBD1. The material was peripheral blood, obtained 28 days after the second AZD1222 dose. The CDR3 sequence: CASSEVAGGSGNTIYF. The DNA for the CDR3 is TGTGCCAGCAGTGAAGTAGCAGGGGGATCTGGAAACACCATATATTTT.